This T cell receptor (beta chain) was captured by sequencing in a study of blood T cells in healthy people across ages. The overall study: Roughly one uniquely barcoded beta molecule per two T cells was captured. Broader study findings: There was no known CMV status for donors, so expanded clonotype changes were possibly confounded.

This clonotype has more than one count but fewer than ten. Its antigen is as yet unknown. This CDR3 contains 17 residues. Germline-derived CDR1 and CDR2 are MDHEN and SYDVKM. Trimming shortened V by 7 bases and J by 1 base, and 22 bases separated the two germline ends. It was with a sample-barcoded 5' primer and a J-beta primer mix that a second PCR of roughly 6 to 11 cycles was run. TCRdb fed the 5' RACE reads into MiXCR, producing one record per CDR3 protein. The repertoire includes fewer than 1,200,000 distinct CDR3 sequences, about 23% of them detected once, and around 0.75% sits in the top ten. This sample also appeared in a second study, on T cells of mothers and their children. That paper adds: The effect of thymic selection on TCR recombination output is similar between related and unrelated pairs.

Material: blood. The receptor's source is a girl aged 2 to 9 in good health. This rearrangement joins TRBV28 to TRBJ1-1; D gene unclear. The CDR3 protein is CASIRWVYNSQNTEAFF. The CDR3 DNA reads as TGTGCCAGCATTCGTTGGGTGTATAACAGCCAGAACACTGAAGCTTTCTTT.